The 16 T cell receptor beta chains listed next were all sequenced from one sample in a study of CD8+ T cells in alopecia areata. Following extraction, RNA underwent reverse transcription to cDNA, which served as the sequencing template. Assay: immunoSEQ multiplex PCR; the TCRdb copy retains only in-frame clones and omits some. The sample gives roughly 220,000 clones, roughly two fifths of which show up once; more than 0.4% is in the top ten. Treatment defined: oral pan-JAK inhibitor, 5-10 mg twice daily. The sequenced sample was CD4+ T cells sorted from blood, obtained between weeks 30 and 35, from a patient treated with tofacitinib. These receptors originate from a human donor with alopecia areata.

The chain joins TRBV9 to TRBJ2-1; the match to TRBD2 covers 13 bases. Trimming took 4 bases from V and 10 from J; bases not matched to a gene: 8. The germline V gene has CDR1 SGDLS and CDR2 YYNGEE. CDR3 length equals 15 residues. CDR3 nucleotides: TGTGCCAGCAGCTATGGACTAGCGGGAGACGGAGAGCAGTTCTTC. Its protein is CASSYGLAGDGEQFF.

This clone was observed a handful of times. V and J are TRBV29-1 and TRBJ2-7, with a tentative D call TRBD1 (5 bases). Deletions cut 4 bases from V and 0 bases from J, with 7 bases between. The CDR3 covers 12 residues. The germline gives CDR1 SQVTM, CDR2 ANQGSEA. The CDR3 coding sequence is TGCAGCGTTGGACAGACCTCCTACGAGCAGTACTTC. It codes for CSVGQTSYEQYF.

This clone came up a few times. This chain uses TRBV6-5 with TRBJ2-5; 9 positions match TRBD2. Germline trimming cut 1 base from V and 2 bases from J; bases unmatched to any gene: 5. The CDR3 runs to 16 residues. In germline, CDR1 is MNHEY, CDR2 SVGAGI. CDR3 amino acids: CASSYLTSGPQETQYF. The DNA for the CDR3 is TGTGCCAGCAGTTACTTAACTAGCGGGCCACAAGAGACCCAGTACTTC.

The chain has TRBV28 and TRBJ1-5, with D maybe TRBD1 (5 bases). The germline V and J ends were trimmed by 7 bases and 5 bases, with 9 bases remaining between them. The germline V gene has CDR1 MDHEN and CDR2 SYDVKM. This CDR3 spans 12 amino acids. The DNA of the CDR3 is TGTGCCAGCACCGGGGCCCATCAGCCCCAGCATTTT. This translates into CASTGAHQPQHF. Using reference TRBV28 and TRBJ1-5 for the parts outside the CDR3, the full variable domain is DVKVTQSSRYLVKRTGEKVFLECVQDMDHENMFWYRQDPGLGLRLIYFSYDVKMKEKGDIPEGYSVSREKKERFSLILESASTNQTSMYLCASTGAHQPQHFGDGTRLSIL.

This clone showed up just a few times. Written as DNA, the CDR3 is TGCAGCGTAGCTCGGGACAGGGCGGATGGCTACACCTTC. Encoded protein: CSVARDRADGYTF. V usage is TRBV29-1 and J usage is TRBJ1-2, with 9 bases fitting TRBD1. The CDR3 contains 13 residues. Per the germline V gene, CDR1 is SQVTM and CDR2 is ANQGSEA. The J segment lost 6 bases and the V segment lost 6 bases, leaving 8 bases of the junction unmatched.

V gene TRBV30 combines with J gene TRBJ1-1, with D perhaps TRBD1 (5 bases). This CDR3 is built from 13 residues. The ends were cut back, 5 bases at V and 3 bases at J, with 13 bases in the middle. Germline CDR1 GTSNPN, CDR2 SVGIG (reference sequence). CDR3 amino acids: CAWLRGWDTEAFF. CDR3 sequence (DNA): TGTGCCTGGCTGAGGGGATGGGACACTGAAGCTTTCTTT.

The chain is built from TRBV6-1 and TRBJ1-1; D call uncertain. The CDR3 is made up of 11 amino acids. Trimming removed 8 bases from V and 7 bases from J, with 11 bases in between. The germline CDR1 and CDR2 sequences are MNHNS and SASEGT. CDR3 in amino acids: CASWEKSEAFF. In nucleotides, the CDR3 is TGTGCCAGCTGGGAAAAGAGTGAAGCTTTCTTT.

This sequence joins TRBV5-1 and TRBJ2-7, with a tentative D call TRBD2 (5 bases). V was cut by 2 bases and J by 7 bases, with 13 bases left in between. Germline lookup yields CDR1 SGHRS and CDR2 YFSETQ. CDR3 length: 13 residues. The CDR3 reads CASSFEGVGEQYF. In DNA form, the CDR3 reads TGCGCCAGCAGCTTTGAGGGAGTGGGAGAGCAGTACTTC. Complete variable domain (other parts from reference TRBV5-1 and TRBJ2-7): KAGVTQTPRYLIKTRGQQVTLSCSPISGHRSVSWYQQTPGQGLQFLFEYFSETQRNKGNFPGRFSGRQFSNSRSEMNVSTLELGDSALYLCASSFEGVGEQYFGPGTRLTVT.

There are a few counts of this clone. This rearrangement joins TRBV5-1 to TRBJ2-3, with 8 positions matching TRBD2. The CDR3 has 16 amino acids. Trimming at V came to 1 base and at J to 3 bases, leaving 7 bases not matched to a gene. CDR1 is SGHRS and CDR2 is YFSETQ in the germline V gene. CDR3 in DNA: TGCGCCAGCAGCTTGATAAGCGGGGGAGCGACAGATACGCAGTATTTT. The encoded protein is CASSLISGGATDTQYF. Together with reference TRBV5-1 and TRBJ2-3, the CDR3 gives the full variable domain: KAGVTQTPRYLIKTRGQQVTLSCSPISGHRSVSWYQQTPGQGLQFLFEYFSETQRNKGNFPGRFSGRQFSNSRSEMNVSTLELGDSALYLCASSLISGGATDTQYFGPGTRLTVL.

The chain is built from TRBV30 and TRBJ1-1, with 7 positions matching TRBD1. CDR3 length equals 14 residues. The V segment lost 3 bases and the J segment 1 base; nucleotides outside the gene matches: 5. CDR1 is GTSNPN and CDR2 is SVGIG in the germline V gene (reference sequence). The CDR3 DNA is TGTGCCTGGAGGGGGGGACAGCCGAACACTGAAGCTTTCTTT. As protein: CAWRGGQPNTEAFF. Variable domain in full (rest from reference TRBV30 and TRBJ1-1): SQTIHQWPATLVQPVGSPLSLECTVEGTSNPNLYWYRQAAGRGLQLLFYSVGIGQISSEVPQNLSASRPQDRQFILSSKKLLLSDSGFYLCAWRGGQPNTEAFFGQGTRLTVV.

This sequence joins TRBV6-5 and TRBJ1-4; TRBD1 aligns across 7 bases. Germline lookup yields CDR1 MNHEY and CDR2 SVGAGI. The CDR3 loop spans 16 amino acids. V lost 0 bases to trimming and J lost 10 bases; unmatched junction nucleotides: 11. Here the CDR3 reads CASSYSETGRRGKLFF. For the CDR3, the DNA is TGTGCCAGCAGTTACTCCGAGACAGGGAGGCGAGGAAAACTGTTTTTT.

This clone was recorded a few times. The rearrangement links TRBV23-1 to TRBJ2-7; TRBD1 matches at 7 bases. TRBV23-1 is given ORF status, its function remaining uncertain. J was trimmed by 1 base and V by 11 bases; bases with no gene match: 8. The CDR3 has 13 amino acids. Here the CDR3 DNA reads TGCGCCTCCAACAGGGGCCCATCCTACGAGCAGTACTTC. Amino acid sequence: CASNRGPSYEQYF.

There are a few counts of this clone. The same CDR3 can be traced to other DNA sequences in this sample. The chain carries TRBV18 and TRBJ2-5; 8 bases match TRBD2. CDR3 length: 15 amino acids. J gave up 1 base and V 1 base, and 2 bases lay outside the gene matches. CDR1 KGHSH and CDR2 LQKENI come from the germline V gene. CDR3 region: CASSPRTSGQETQYF. In DNA form, the CDR3 reads TGTGCCAGCTCACCACGAACTAGCGGCCAAGAGACCCAGTACTTC.

This chain uses TRBV6-1 with TRBJ2-1, with 11 bases lining up with TRBD2. Germline V gene sequence: CDR1 MNHNS, CDR2 SASEGT. After removal of 8 bases from V and 1 base from J, the junction contained 1 base not matched to a gene. This CDR3 has 14 residues. CDR3 sequence (DNA): TGTGCCAGCCGACTAGCGGGGTCCTACAATGAGCAGTTCTTC. It codes for CASRLAGSYNEQFF.

J is TRBJ1-1 and V is TRBV27; the D is unclear. Between the trimmed V and J ends, which lost 6 bases and 4 bases, there was a span of 12 bases. The CDR3 has 13 residues. Germline V gives CDR1 MNHEY, CDR2 SMNVEV (reference sequence). The CDR3, as DNA: TGTGCCAGCAGCCTCGGACTCCGCACTGAAGCTTTCTTT. Residues: CASSLGLRTEAFF.

This clone has a handful of counts. The chain is built from TRBV5-4 and TRBJ2-5; D is unclear. The germline V and J ends were trimmed by 1 base and 12 bases, with 13 bases remaining between them. The length of the CDR3 is 12 residues. The germline gives CDR1 SGHNT, CDR2 YYREEE (reference sequence). CDR3 sequence: CASSLRPTEEYF. As DNA, the CDR3 is TGTGCCAGCAGCTTGAGACCCACCGAGGAGTACTTC.